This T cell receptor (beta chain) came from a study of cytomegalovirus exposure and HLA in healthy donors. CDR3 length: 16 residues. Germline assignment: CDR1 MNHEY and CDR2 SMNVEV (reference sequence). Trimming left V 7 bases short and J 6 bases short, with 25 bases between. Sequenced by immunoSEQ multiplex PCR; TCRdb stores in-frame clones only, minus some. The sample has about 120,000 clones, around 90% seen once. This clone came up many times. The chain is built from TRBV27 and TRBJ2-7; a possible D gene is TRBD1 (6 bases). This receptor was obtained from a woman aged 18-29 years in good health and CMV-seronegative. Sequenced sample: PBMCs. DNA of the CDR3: TGTGCCAGCACTACCACTCGACAGGCTCTGAGGGGCGAGCAGTACTTC. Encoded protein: CASTTTRQALRGEQYF.